This T cell receptor (beta chain) originates from a study of OX40 agonist ivuxolimab in advanced cancers. Points from the study as a whole: At 0.1-3.0 mg/kg, partial responders had clonal expansion among the lowest observed.

Points on this clone: Its antigen is currently unknown.

The table came from immunoSEQ multiplex PCR; TCRdb's copy has only in-frame clones and leaves some out. Of 2,000 to 2,500 clones listed, 70% to 75% are singletons. Autoimmune disease history or systemic immunosuppression excluded patients. Source: CD4+ or CD8+ T cells sorted from blood, taken in a trial of the OX40 agonist ivuxolimab. The clonotype originates from an adult with an advanced solid tumor such as melanoma, head and neck, liver or kidney cancer.

DNA for the CDR3: TGTGCCAGCAGCGTAACAGGGTATAGCACCGGGGAGCTGTTTTTT. Protein: CASSVTGYSTGELFF. V is TRBV9 and J is TRBJ2-2; D perhaps matches TRBD1 (6 bases). CDR1 is SGDLS, CDR2 YYNGEE, per germline. CDR3 length: 15 amino acids. V lost 1 base, J lost 4 bases, and 11 bases lay in between.